One sample yielded the 3 T cell receptor beta chains listed below, sequenced in a study of blood T cell repertoires in COVID-19. The repertoire was sequenced with immunoSEQ multiplex PCR; TCRdb's copy has only in-frame clones and lacks some. The sample comprises about 140,000 clones, 86% of which are singletons, and 8.2% rests with the top ten. The sample consisted of peripheral blood. The origin of the receptors is a woman in her sixties or seventies with acute or convalescent COVID-19.

The V gene is TRBV24-1, the J gene TRBJ2-7, with a tentative D call TRBD2 (5 bases). Germline V gene lookup returns CDR1 KGHDR and CDR2 SFDVKD. Trimming took 4 bases from V and 0 from J, leaving 6 bases between them. The CDR3 sequence is 13 residues long. The CDR3 sequence is CATSEGASYEQYF. The DNA of the CDR3 is TGTGCCACCAGTGAGGGAGCCTCCTACGAGCAGTACTTC.

The chain couples TRBV11-3 to TRBJ1-1; maybe TRBD1 (6 bases). Trimming stripped 4 bases from V and 8 bases from J, with 8 bases between. This CDR3 is 11 amino acids long. The germline V gene encodes CDR1 SGHNT and CDR2 YENEEA. Written as DNA, the CDR3 is TGTGCCAGCAGCTGGGGGCCCGAAGCTTTCTTT. Amino acids: CASSWGPEAFF.

This rearrangement joins TRBV6-5 to TRBJ1-2; D may be TRBD1 (6 bases). Germline CDR1 reads MNHEY; CDR2 reads SVGAGI. Trimming took 4 bases from V and 4 from J, leaving 7 bases between them. The CDR3 loop spans 12 amino acids. The CDR3 sequence is CASSSQGYGYTF. CDR3 bases: TGTGCCAGCAGTTCACAGGGCTATGGCTACACCTTC.